This entry features one T cell receptor (beta chain) sequence. Its antigen is still unknown. These data belong to a study of cytomegalovirus exposure and HLA in healthy donors. Findings and limits, study-wide: More clonal expansion characterized HLA-associated TCR beta chains than equally common others in a later analysis. A later analysis linked a missense variant in DCLRE1C to the trimming of TCR beta V and J genes. In vitro testing confirmed three CMV-associated chains as specific for CMV antigens.

The study ran its PCR with 60 Vbeta and 13 Jbeta primers. Data came from immunoSEQ multiplex PCR; TCRdb stores just in-frame clones and leaves some out. Among about 190,000 clones, approximately 81% were seen once, and the ten largest hold approximately 0.25%. This CDR3 has 15 amino acids. V was trimmed by 5 bases and J by 3 bases, leaving 16 bases between them. CDR1 is SGHAT and CDR2 is FQNNGV in the germline V gene. The chain employs TRBV11-2 and TRBJ1-2, with a possible D match to TRBD1 (5 bases). The sequenced sample consisted of PBMCs. The clonotype originates from a boy younger than 18 in good health and CMV-seronegative. CDR3 sequence: CASSAPGGSHYGYTF. The CDR3 nucleotides are TGTGCCAGCAGCGCCCCGGGGGGGTCCCACTATGGCTACACCTTC.